Here is one TCR beta chain with its context. The antigen remains undetermined. Primers for the PCR totalled 60 Vbeta and 13 Jbeta. Assay used: immunoSEQ multiplex PCR; TCRdb lists only in-frame clones, some missing. The sample has about 110,000 clones; 60% to 70% are singletons. The sample comes from a study of cytomegalovirus exposure and HLA in healthy donors. This CDR3 spans 13 amino acids. J was trimmed by 7 bases and V by 5 bases; bases with no gene match: 8. Germline lookup yields CDR1 MNHNS and CDR2 SASEGT. Whole-study results and caveats: Presence/absence analysis assumed near-uniform sequencing depth across donors. A later analysis linked a missense variant in DCLRE1C to the trimming of TCR beta V and J genes.

J is TRBJ2-7 and V is TRBV6-1; the match to TRBD1 covers 7 bases. This TCR was recovered from a man aged 25 to 40 in good health and CMV-seropositive. The sequencing input was PBMCs. This chain's CDR3 is CASSSRQGREQYF. DNA for the CDR3: TGTGCCAGCAGTTCCCGACAGGGACGAGAGCAGTACTTC.